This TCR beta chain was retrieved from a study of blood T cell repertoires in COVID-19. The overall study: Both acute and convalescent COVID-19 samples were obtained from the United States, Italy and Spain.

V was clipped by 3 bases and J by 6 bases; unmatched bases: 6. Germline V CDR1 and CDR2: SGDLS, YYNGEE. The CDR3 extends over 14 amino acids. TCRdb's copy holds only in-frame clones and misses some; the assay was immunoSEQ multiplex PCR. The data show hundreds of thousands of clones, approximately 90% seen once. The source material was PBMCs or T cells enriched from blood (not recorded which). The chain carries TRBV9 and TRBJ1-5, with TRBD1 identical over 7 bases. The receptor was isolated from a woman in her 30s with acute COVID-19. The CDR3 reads CASSETGQGQPQHF. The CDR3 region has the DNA TGTGCCAGCAGCGAGACAGGGCAAGGTCAGCCCCAGCATTTT.